Below are 15 T cell receptor beta chains sequenced from a single sample in a study of blood T cell repertoires in COVID-19. Generated by immunoSEQ multiplex PCR, the TCRdb table keeps only in-frame clones and is missing some. The sample shows more than 100,000 clones, around 89% of them seen only once. Sequences were obtained from peripheral blood. These receptor sequences come from a middle-aged man with active or convalescent COVID-19.

The chain uses TRBV24-1 and TRBJ1-3; D is perhaps TRBD1 (5 bases). V lost 4 bases and J lost 5, with 17 bases in between. The CDR3 spans 16 residues. CDR1 and CDR2 (germline): KGHDR, SFDVKD. The DNA of the CDR3 is TGTGCCACCAGTGACATAAAACAGGATTCCCGAAACACCATATATTTT. Translated, it gives CATSDIKQDSRNTIYF.

This chain connects TRBV2 to TRBJ2-2, with D unclear. The CDR3 extends over 14 amino acids. Trimming stripped 2 bases from V and 6 bases from J, with 10 bases between. Germline lookup yields CDR1 SNHLY and CDR2 FYNNEI. This CDR3 is CASSELGTAGELFF. In DNA form, the CDR3 reads TGTGCCAGCAGTGAACTTGGTACGGCCGGGGAGCTGTTTTTT.

The V gene is TRBV19, the J gene TRBJ2-1; the D is unclear. V lost 3 bases and J lost 2, with 8 bases in between. The CDR3 covers 14 residues. CDR1 and CDR2 (germline): LNHDA, SQIVND (reference sequence). As DNA, the CDR3 is TGTGCCAGTAGTATCAGAGACACCTACAATGAGCAGTTCTTC. Its translation: CASSIRDTYNEQFF. The variable domain in full, with the rest retrieved from reference TRBV19 and TRBJ2-1, is DGGITQSPKYLFRKEGQNVTLSCEQNLNHDAMYWYRQDPGQGLRLIYYSQIVNDFQKGDIAEGYSVSREKKESFPLTVTSAQKNPTAFYLCASSIRDTYNEQFFGPGTRLTVL.

V and J are TRBV5-1 and TRBJ2-7; tentatively, D is TRBD2 (5 bases). V was shortened by 0 bases and J by 6 bases, with 16 bases between the two germline ends. Germline CDR1 reads SGHRS; CDR2 reads YFSETQ. CDR3 length: 15 amino acids. The CDR3 protein is CASSLAGGLAGEQYF. DNA for the CDR3: TGCGCCAGCAGCTTGGCGGGTGGCTTGGCGGGCGAGCAGTACTTC.

The rearrangement uses TRBV29-1 and TRBJ1-5; TRBD1 aligns across 7 bases. From germline, CDR1 is SQVTM and CDR2 ANQGSEA. V trimming: 5 bases; J trimming: 9 bases; junction bases outside the gene matches: 10. The CDR3 loop spans 13 amino acids. The CDR3 DNA follows: TGCAGCGTTCAAGGGACAGCCCCGGGGCCCCAGCATTTT. It encodes CSVQGTAPGPQHF.

The chain recombines TRBV9 with TRBJ1-1, with unresolved D. Trimming shortened V by 2 bases and J by 0 bases, and 5 bases separated the two germline ends. The CDR3 sequence is 13 residues long. Germline assignment: CDR1 SGDLS and CDR2 YYNGEE. For the CDR3, the DNA is TGTGCCAGCAGCGTCAAAATGAACACTGAAGCTTTCTTT. Translation gives CASSVKMNTEAFF.

The chain employs TRBV7-9 and TRBJ2-1, with 8 nucleotides matching TRBD2. J was trimmed by 6 bases and V by 1 base; bases with no gene match: 8. CDR1 and CDR2 (germline): SEHNR, FQNEAQ (reference sequence). This CDR3 contains 16 residues. The CDR3 is CASSLVASGSINEQFF. Written as DNA, the CDR3 is TGTGCCAGCAGCTTAGTCGCCAGCGGGAGCATCAATGAGCAGTTCTTC.

The rearrangement uses TRBV3-1 (or the pseudogene TRBV3-2) and TRBJ2-5, with 7 bases fitting TRBD1. The CDR3 extends over 15 amino acids. The germline V gene encodes CDR1 LGHDT and CDR2 YNNKEL (reference sequence). Trimming cost V 5 bases and J 1 base; bases outside gene matches: 7. This CDR3 is CASSERGTAQETQYF. CDR3 in DNA: TGTGCCAGCAGCGAACGAGGGACAGCCCAAGAGACCCAGTACTTC.

The chain is built from TRBV5-4 and TRBJ2-5, with D possibly being TRBD1 (6 bases). Germline CDR1 reads SGHNT; CDR2 reads YYREEE (reference sequence). The CDR3 is 16 amino acids. V lost 2 bases and J 5 bases, leaving 19 bases between the germline ends. The DNA of the CDR3 is TGTGCCAGCAGCTTCCCTACGACAGGCCCGGGGGAGACCCAGTACTTC. Translated: CASSFPTTGPGETQYF.

The chain is built from TRBV3-1 (or the pseudogene TRBV3-2) and TRBJ2-7; unclear D gene. Germline lookup yields CDR1 LGHDT and CDR2 YNNKEL (reference sequence). Trimming took 4 bases from V and 0 from J, leaving 22 bases between them. The CDR3 runs to 18 residues. For the CDR3, the DNA is TGTGCCAGCAGCCCTCCGCCGGGTCGTGCATCTCGCTCCTACGAGCAGTACTTC. It specifies CASSPPPGRASRSYEQYF.

The rearrangement joins TRBV7-6 to TRBJ2-2; tentatively, D is TRBD2 (5 bases). Germline CDR1 and CDR2: SGHVS and FNYEAQ. V lost 1 base, J lost 0 bases, and 9 bases lay in between. The CDR3 has 16 residues. CDR3 sequence: CASSLGGIANTGELFF. The CDR3 region has the DNA TGTGCCAGCAGCTTAGGAGGGATCGCGAACACCGGGGAGCTGTTTTTT.

V gene TRBV9 combines with J gene TRBJ1-6; D is uncertain. V was clipped by 2 bases and J by 8 bases, with 11 bases between them. This CDR3 spans 14 amino acids. Germline values: CDR1 SGDLS, CDR2 YYNGEE. The CDR3 bases are TGTGCCAGCAGCGTGGCAGTTGCGGATTCACCCCTCCACTTT. It encodes CASSVAVADSPLHF.

The gene calls are TRBV19 and TRBJ1-4; D gene ambiguous. CDR1 and CDR2 from the germline V gene are LNHDA and SQIVND (reference sequence). V lost 5 bases and J lost 5, with 15 bases in between. The CDR3 has 15 amino acids. CDR3: CASSPQVGANEKLFF. The CDR3 nucleotides read TGTGCCAGTAGTCCCCAGGTCGGTGCGAATGAAAAACTGTTTTTT.

The chain couples TRBV6-5 to TRBJ2-1; TRBD2 matches at 12 bases. The germline CDR1 and CDR2 sequences are MNHEY and SVGAGI. V lost 6 bases, J lost 6 bases, and 6 bases stayed unmatched. CDR3 size: 15 residues. The CDR3, as DNA: TGTGCCAGCAGGACCCTAGCGGGAGGGCCCAATGAGCAGTTCTTC. It translates to CASRTLAGGPNEQFF.

The table lists this clone with a few counts. The chain uses TRBV5-1 and TRBJ1-2; 9 nucleotides match TRBD1. Germline V lookup: CDR1 SGHRS, CDR2 YFSETQ. The CDR3 spans 18 residues. The trim removed 1 base at V and 5 bases at J, leaving 15 bases unmatched. CDR3 bases: TGCGCCAGCAGCTTGAAGGCGCCCCGGGACAGGGCCAATTATGGCTACACCTTC. Its translation: CASSLKAPRDRANYGYTF.